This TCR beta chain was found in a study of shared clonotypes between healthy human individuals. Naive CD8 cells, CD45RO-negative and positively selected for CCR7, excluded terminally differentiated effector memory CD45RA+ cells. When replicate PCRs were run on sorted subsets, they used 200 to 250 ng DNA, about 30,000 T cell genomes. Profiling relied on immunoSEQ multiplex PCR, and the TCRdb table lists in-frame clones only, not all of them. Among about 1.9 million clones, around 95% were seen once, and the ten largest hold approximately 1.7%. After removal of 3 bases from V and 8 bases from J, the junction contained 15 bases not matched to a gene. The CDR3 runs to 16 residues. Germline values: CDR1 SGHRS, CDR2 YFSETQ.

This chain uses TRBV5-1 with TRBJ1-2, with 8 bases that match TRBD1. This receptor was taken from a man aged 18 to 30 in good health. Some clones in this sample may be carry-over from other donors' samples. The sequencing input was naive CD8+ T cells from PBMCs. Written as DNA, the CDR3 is TGCGCCAGCAGCTCCCGGACAGGGTGGGCCCGTCAAGGCTACACCTTC. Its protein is CASSSRTGWARQGYTF.